This T cell receptor beta chain was sequenced during a study of blood T cell repertoires in COVID-19. The wider study: COVID-19 samples from acute and convalescent phases originated in the United States, Italy and Spain. Sources were T cells, B-cell-depleted T cells, or PBMCs; the material itself was cDNA or gDNA.

This clone has a single count. The V gene's germline CDR1 is MNHNY and CDR2 SVGAGI (reference sequence). Trimming stripped 0 bases from V and 4 bases from J, with 9 bases between. This CDR3 has 14 amino acids. Original processing methods: Quantification of nucleated cells was approximated via reference gene primer amplification. TCRdb's table, derived via immunoSEQ multiplex PCR, lists solely in-frame clones and lacks some. The V and J calls and the clone size are those of that table, but D and trimming were determined from the DNA. The profile covers 65,000 to 95,000 clones, with more than 60% appearing a single time and approximately 16% taken by the ten largest.

This sequence originates from a human donor in a cohort sampled during active COVID-19. The sequencing sample was made of peripheral blood. The chain recombines TRBV6-6 with TRBJ1-2; D remains unclear. CDR3: CASSYSRTTYGYTF. Written as DNA, the CDR3 is TGTGCCAGCAGTTACTCGCGTACTACCTATGGCTACACCTTC.